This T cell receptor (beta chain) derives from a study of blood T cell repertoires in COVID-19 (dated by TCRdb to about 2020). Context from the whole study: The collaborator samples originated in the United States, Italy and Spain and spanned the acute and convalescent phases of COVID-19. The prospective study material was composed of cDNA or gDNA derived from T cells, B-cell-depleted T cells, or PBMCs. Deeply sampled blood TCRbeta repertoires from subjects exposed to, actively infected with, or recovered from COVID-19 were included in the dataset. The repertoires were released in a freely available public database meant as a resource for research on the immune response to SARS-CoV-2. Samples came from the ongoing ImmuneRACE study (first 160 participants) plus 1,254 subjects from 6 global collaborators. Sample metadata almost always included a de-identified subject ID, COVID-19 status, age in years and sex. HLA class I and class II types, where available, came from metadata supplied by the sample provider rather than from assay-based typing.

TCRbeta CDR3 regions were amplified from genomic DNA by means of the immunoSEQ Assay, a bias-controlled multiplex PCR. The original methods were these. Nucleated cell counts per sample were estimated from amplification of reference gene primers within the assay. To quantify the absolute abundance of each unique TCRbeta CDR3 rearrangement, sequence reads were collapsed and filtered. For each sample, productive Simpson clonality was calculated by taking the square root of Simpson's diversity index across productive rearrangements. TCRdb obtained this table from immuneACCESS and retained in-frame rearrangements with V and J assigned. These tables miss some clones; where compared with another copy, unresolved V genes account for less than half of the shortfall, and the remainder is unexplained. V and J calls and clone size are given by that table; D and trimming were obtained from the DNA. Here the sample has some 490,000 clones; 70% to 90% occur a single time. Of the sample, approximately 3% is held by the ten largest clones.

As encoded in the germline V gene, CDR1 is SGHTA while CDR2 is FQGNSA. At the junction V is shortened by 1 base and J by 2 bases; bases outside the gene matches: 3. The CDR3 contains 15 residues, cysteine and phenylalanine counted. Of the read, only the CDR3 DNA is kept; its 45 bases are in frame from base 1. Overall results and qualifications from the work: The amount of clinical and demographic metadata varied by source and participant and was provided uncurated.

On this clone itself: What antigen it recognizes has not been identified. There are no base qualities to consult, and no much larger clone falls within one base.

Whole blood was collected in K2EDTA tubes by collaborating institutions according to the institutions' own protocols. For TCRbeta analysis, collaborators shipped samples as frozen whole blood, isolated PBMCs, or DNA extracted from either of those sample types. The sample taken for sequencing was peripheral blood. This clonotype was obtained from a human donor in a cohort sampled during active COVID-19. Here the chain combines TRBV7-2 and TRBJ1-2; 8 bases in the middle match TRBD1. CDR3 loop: CASSLGRGQNYGYTF. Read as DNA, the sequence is TGTGCCAGCAGCTTAGGCAGGGGGCAAAACTATGGCTACACCTTC.